The clone carrying this T cell receptor (beta chain) has ten or more counts. Its antigen is as yet unknown. The authors made TCR beta libraries by quantitative 5'-RACE with molecular barcodes. TCRdb processed the 5' RACE reads anew with MiXCR; each CDR3 protein has one entry. The table lists about 66,000 distinct CDR3 sequences, 6.2% of them singletons. The source of the sample is a study of CD8 T cells in ankylosing spondylitis. General study findings and limits: Clones linked to disease, bearing a CD8+ phenotype, were relatively rare in peripheral blood. Disease-associated clones were reportedly significantly overrepresented in matched ankylosing spondylitis synovial fluid. The study identified a TCR beta motif of roughly eight highly homologous variants that appeared characteristic of ankylosing spondylitis blood.

V gave up 1 base and J gave up 4 bases, with 8 bases separating them. The CDR3 spans 13 residues. Germline V gene lookup returns CDR1 SGHRS and CDR2 YFSETQ. Sequencing used synovial fluid, either unsorted or a sorted T cell fraction (not recorded which). This chain links TRBV5-1 with TRBJ1-2; no clear D gene. The TCR sequence derives from a male donor with ankylosing spondylitis. The CDR3 loop is CASSLSGSYGYTF. CDR3 bases: TGCGCCAGCAGCTTGTCTGGCTCCTATGGCTACACCTTC.